The rows below give T cell receptor beta chains drawn from one sample of a study of cytomegalovirus exposure and HLA in healthy donors. Only in-frame clones appear in the TCRdb table, and some are missing; sequencing was by immunoSEQ multiplex PCR. The repertoire holds 200,000 to 250,000 clones, with around four fifths as singletons. Source material: PBMCs. These TCRs come from a woman aged 40-49 years in good health and CMV-seronegative. CDR3s include the opening cysteine and the closing phenylalanine or tryptophan. The order of the fields is J gene, V gene, D gene, CDR3 protein. The D gene is left open where the match is weak.

>TRBJ1-2|TRBV4-3|.
CASSQGGSLANYGYTF
>TRBJ2-1|TRBV10-3|TRBD2
CAISETTTSEDEQFF
>TRBJ2-1|TRBV9|TRBD2
CASSVVGSGGAGYNEQFF
>TRBJ1-6|TRBV5-6|TRBD1
CASSLGQGSSYNSPLHF
>TRBJ2-6|TRBV5-1|.
CASSPDTSGANVLTF
>TRBJ1-5|TRBV28|.
CASSLRGGGNQPQHF
>TRBJ1-2|TRBV19|.
CASTATAPNYGYTF
>TRBJ2-7|TRBV7-8|.
CASSLGRRGAGEQYF
>TRBJ1-6|TRBV15|.
CATRDVNNSPLHF
>TRBJ2-2|TRBV5-4|TRBD1
CASSRTGGTGELFF
>TRBJ2-7|TRBV7-2|TRBD2
CASSLRRGGSEQYF
>TRBJ2-1|TRBV12-5|.
CASGLRQSNEQFF
>TRBJ1-6|TRBV19|.
CASSMSSSYNSPLHF